This TCR beta chain was found in a study of T cells in Graves' hyperthyroidism and ophthalmopathy. Uncontrolled infection, other autoimmune disease, pregnancy or lactation barred patients from enrollment. The diagnostic basis comprised clinical symptoms, serum thyroxine and TRAb, thyroid ultrasound and orbital computed tomography. The investigators amplified TCR beta CDR3 regions from RNA transcripts. RT-PCR in the first round (using the HTBI primer set) targeted the TCR CDR3. MiXCR, applied by TCRdb to the multiplex PCR reads, yields one record per CDR3 protein. This table has fewer than 400,000 distinct CDR3 sequences, over 13% appearing once. Study-wide findings and caveats: Ophthalmopathy cases were set apart from stable hyperthyroidism by a 13 V-J model.

This clonotype came up many times. Its antigen is undetermined. V lost 3 bases to trimming and J lost 0 bases, with 5 bases between them. The CDR3 loop spans 13 amino acids. Per germline, CDR1 SGHVS and CDR2 FQNEAQ. The TCR comes from a man aged 50-59 years with Graves' ophthalmopathy. The sample consisted of blood. This chain uses TRBV7-8 with TRBJ1-1, with no clear D. The CDR3 is CASSFLVNTEAFF. The CDR3 DNA follows: TGTGCCAGCAGCTTTTTGGTGAACACTGAAGCTTTCTTT.